The clone carrying this T cell receptor beta chain has only one observation. The target antigen is unknown. Here immunoSEQ multiplex PCR was the method, and the copy in TCRdb shows in-frame clones only, minus some. The table records approximately 600,000 clones, roughly 95% of them present only once. The CDR3 covers 16 residues. From germline, CDR1 is SGHTA and CDR2 FQGNSA. V shed 1 base and J shed 1 base, with 13 bases lying between them. Positive CCR7 selection of CD45RO-negative cells yielded the naive CD8 cells, and terminally differentiated effector memory CD45RA+ cells were excluded. This record belongs to a study of shared clonotypes between healthy human individuals. Study details: Researchers assigned three CD4 naive, three CD4 memory, two CD8 naive and one CD8 memory plate to each donor.

Findings and limits, study-wide: In general, naive subsets displayed greater estimated richness than memory subsets did. Non-shared clonotypes displayed generation probabilities falling below those of clonotypes present in all four donors. About 5% of naive CD4 clonotypes were shared across several donors.

This TCR came from a woman in her twenties or thirties in good health. The chain has TRBV7-2 and TRBJ1-1; D call uncertain. Source material: naive CD8+ T cells sorted from blood. CDR3 nucleotide sequence: TGTGCCAGCAGCTTAGTCCGCCTTCCGGGGAACACTGAAGCTTTCTTT. Amino acid sequence: CASSLVRLPGNTEAFF.